This is a list of T cell receptor beta chains from one sample in a study of Ad26.COV2.S vaccination and SARS-CoV-2 variants. Profiling relied on immunoSEQ multiplex PCR, and the TCRdb table lists in-frame clones only, not all of them. The sample lists a few hundred thousand clones, 83% occurring once. Here the sequenced sample was peripheral blood, taken in a trial of Ad26.COV2.S vaccine versus placebo. The origin of the receptors is a person between 18 and 65 years old who received the Ad26.COV2.S COVID-19 vaccine or a placebo. Each CDR3 is given with its conserved first and last residue. D genes are given only for firm matches.

TGTGCCAGCAGTTACGGGGACAGGCCTGGGTACGAGCAGTACTTC	CASSYGDRPGYEQYF	TRBV6-5	TRBJ2-7	TRBD1
TGTGCCAGCAGCCAATTCCCCTGGGAGGGAGCGGAGTACCCCTACAATGAGCAGTTCTTC	CASSQFPWEGAEYPYNEQFF	TRBV4-2	TRBJ2-1	TRBD2
TGTGCCAGCTCACCACTTGACAGGGTTGGCTACACCTTC	CASSPLDRVGYTF	TRBV18	TRBJ1-2	TRBD1
TGTGCCAGCAGCTTAGCGTCGGGGAACGAGCAGTACTTC	CASSLASGNEQYF	TRBV7-2	TRBJ2-7	.
TGTGCCAGCAGTTCCCTTGGACAGGGATTTGGTGAGCAGTACTTC	CASSSLGQGFGEQYF	TRBV27	TRBJ2-7	TRBD1
TGTGCCAGCAGCCCCTCAGGAGCGGGAGACCAAGAGACCCAGTACTTC	CASSPSGAGDQETQYF	TRBV3-1/TRBV3-2	TRBJ2-5	TRBD2
TGCAGCGCTGGGGAGGCCGCACACAATACAGATACGCAGTATTTT	CSAGEAAHNTDTQYF	TRBV29-1	TRBJ2-3	.
TGTGCCAGCAGTCAAGACTATGGCTACACCTTC	CASSQDYGYTF	TRBV7-2	TRBJ1-2	.
TGTGCCAGCAGCCTCCTTGCTCTAAGCGGAGAGACCCAGTACTTC	CASSLLALSGETQYF	TRBV14	TRBJ2-5	.
TGTGCCAGCAGCCAAGGGGTTCGTCGGACCTCCCCTCAAGAGACCCAGTACTTC	CASSQGVRRTSPQETQYF	TRBV3-1/TRBV3-2	TRBJ2-5	.
TGTGCCAGCACAAGAGGGGTCCACACCGGGGAGCTGTTTTTT	CASTRGVHTGELFF	TRBV6-5	TRBJ2-2	.
TGTGCCAGCCGCCCAGGGGGCGGCGAAAAACTGTTTTTT	CASRPGGGEKLFF	TRBV27	TRBJ1-4	TRBD1
TGTGCCAGCAGCGTAGGCCAGGGGTACAATGAGCAGTTCTTC	CASSVGQGYNEQFF	TRBV9	TRBJ2-1	.
TGTGCCAGCAGTGATACTCCCCAGGCAGATACGCAGTATTTT	CASSDTPQADTQYF	TRBV6-4	TRBJ2-3	.
TGTGCCAGTAGTATCCGTGGGGCAGCCAGCTACGAGCAGTACTTC	CASSIRGAASYEQYF	TRBV19	TRBJ2-7	.
TGTGCCAGCAGTTTATATGGGGATACGCAGTATTTT	CASSLYGDTQYF	TRBV12-3/TRBV12-4	TRBJ2-3	.